The text below deals with one T cell receptor (beta chain). The antigen remains undetermined. TCRdb's copy holds only in-frame clones and misses some; the assay was immunoSEQ multiplex PCR. The table has 84,000 or so clones, approximately 78% seen once. The data were obtained in a study of graft-versus-host responses after intestinal transplantation. Study background: Each transplant was multivisceral, liver-intestinal, or isolated intestinal.

The CDR3 is 15 residues long. V lost 1 base and J lost 8; bases outside the gene matches: 5. Germline loops: CDR1 SGHAT, CDR2 FQNNGV. This clonotype was obtained from a human donor who received an intestinal transplant. The V and J genes are TRBV11-2 and TRBJ2-1; 10 nucleotides match TRBD2. This specimen consisted of unstimulated CD4+ T cells sorted from spleen or lymph node cells, obtained before intestinal transplant. The CDR3 DNA follows: TGTGCCAGCAGCTTAGCCAGCGGGGGGGTCTATGAGCAGTTCTTC. This codes for CASSLASGGVYEQFF. Using reference TRBV11-2 and TRBJ2-1 for the parts outside the CDR3, the full variable domain is EAGVAQSPRYKIIEKRQSVAFWCNPISGHATLYWYQQILGQGPKLLIQFQNNGVVDDSQLPKDRFSAERLKGVDSTLKIQPAKLEDSAVYLCASSLASGGVYEQFFGPGTRLTVL.